The 27 T cell receptor beta chains reported below all come from one sample, sequenced in a study of blood T cell repertoires in COVID-19. Assay: immunoSEQ multiplex PCR; the TCRdb copy retains only in-frame clones and omits some. The profile shows about 94,000 clones, roughly 80% of them singletons. Sequencing was performed on peripheral blood. Every receptor here comes from a human donor in a cohort sampled during active COVID-19.

The chain combines TRBV5-5 with TRBJ2-7, with 7 bases that match TRBD1. CDR3 length equals 16 residues. Trimming removed 5 bases from V and 3 bases from J; junction bases left unmatched: 14. Germline V gene data show CDR1 as SGHKS and CDR2 as YYEKEE (reference sequence). CDR3 residues: CASSQKSGQARYEQYF. CDR3 nucleotide sequence: TGTGCCAGCAGTCAGAAGTCCGGACAGGCCCGCTACGAGCAGTACTTC.

This chain joins TRBV5-1 and TRBJ2-7, with 7 positions matching TRBD1. V shed 4 bases and J 6 bases; nucleotides not matched to a gene: 10. Germline CDR1 is SGHRS and CDR2 is YFSETQ. The CDR3 is 14 amino acids. This CDR3 reads CASSPQTGSREQYF. The DNA for the CDR3 is TGCGCCAGCAGCCCCCAGACAGGGTCCCGCGAGCAGTACTTC.

The chain uses TRBV30 and TRBJ1-5; a weak D match, TRBD1 (5 bases). Per the germline V gene, CDR1 is GTSNPN and CDR2 is SVGIG (reference sequence). The CDR3 consists of 14 residues. Between the trimmed V and J ends, which lost 2 bases and 2 bases, there was a span of 10 bases. In DNA, the CDR3 is TGTGCCTGGAGTTATGGAGGGGGCAATCAGCCCCAGCATTTT. Protein: CAWSYGGGNQPQHF.

The chain combines TRBV19 with TRBJ2-7; TRBD2 matches at 12 bases. Germline V gene lookup returns CDR1 LNHDA and CDR2 SQIVND (reference sequence). This CDR3 comprises 18 residues. J gave up 1 base and V 3 bases, and 10 bases lay outside the gene matches. The CDR3 sequence: CASSIRASGRASSYEQYF. The CDR3 region has the DNA TGTGCCAGTAGTATTCGGGCTAGCGGGAGGGCCTCGTCCTACGAGCAGTACTTC.

The CDR3 sequence is CASQGAQEKLFF. The CDR3 DNA reads as TGTGCCAGCCAGGGGGCGCAGGAAAAACTGTTTTTT. The rearrangement joins TRBV5-5 to TRBJ1-4, with TRBD1 identical over 8 bases. Germline trimming cut 7 bases from V and 8 bases from J; bases unmatched to any gene: 4. The CDR3 is 12 residues long. The V gene's germline CDR1 is SGHKS and CDR2 YYEKEE (reference sequence).

This chain joins TRBV9 and TRBJ2-3, with D tentatively TRBD2 (6 bases). Germline values: CDR1 SGDLS, CDR2 YYNGEE. The CDR3 consists of 15 residues. V was pared by 2 bases and J by 3 bases, with 13 bases between. CDR3 nucleotide sequence: TGTGCCAGCAGCGTCGGGACTCCCGGTACAGATACGCAGTATTTT. This encodes CASSVGTPGTDTQYF.

The rearrangement links TRBV28 to TRBJ1-1; weak D call: TRBD1 (5 bases). This CDR3 has 12 residues. Trimming stripped 6 bases from V and 7 bases from J, with 12 bases between. CDR1 and CDR2 from the germline V gene are MDHEN and SYDVKM. The CDR3 here is CASRTSGGEAFF. In nucleotides, the CDR3 is TGTGCCAGCAGAACCTCCGGGGGTGAAGCTTTCTTT.

The chain couples TRBV24-1 to TRBJ1-2; 12 positions match TRBD1. CDR3 length: 13 amino acids. The junction had 4 bases not matched to a gene; V was cut back by 5 bases and J by 10 bases. From germline, CDR1 is KGHDR and CDR2 SFDVKD. The chain's CDR3 is CATSAGTGGVYTF. CDR3 bases: TGTGCCACCAGTGCCGGGACAGGGGGCGTCTACACCTTC.

This sequence joins TRBV7-2 and TRBJ1-1; 10 bases are a match to TRBD1. Germline CDR1 reads SGHTA; CDR2 reads FQGNSA. This CDR3 region has 14 residues. Trimming took 5 bases from V and 7 from J; bases not matched to a gene: 7. CDR3 sequence (DNA): TGTGCCAGCAGCGACTGGGACAGGGGAATTGAAGCTTTCTTT. Encoded protein: CASSDWDRGIEAFF.

V gene TRBV6-2 or TRBV6-3 combines with J gene TRBJ2-1, with D possibly being TRBD1 (5 bases). The CDR3 has 16 residues. Germline values: CDR1 MNHEY, CDR2 SVGEGT. V dropped 6 bases and J dropped 0 bases, with 15 bases sitting between them. As DNA, the CDR3 is TGTGCCAGCAGCGCTCGCGCTAGGGGCTCCTACAATGAGCAGTTCTTC. Translation gives CASSARARGSYNEQFF.

This clone has just a few counts. V usage is TRBV6-6 and J usage is TRBJ2-7, with 8 bases that match TRBD2. V lost 6 bases, J lost 3 bases, and 7 bases stayed unmatched. The CDR3 has 14 amino acids. Germline lookup yields CDR1 MNHNY and CDR2 SVGAGI (reference sequence). The CDR3 DNA reads TGTGCCAGCAGACCCAGGAGCGGGAGCTACGAGCAGTACTTC. This encodes CASRPRSGSYEQYF.

The genes are TRBV9 and TRBJ2-5; 11 nucleotides line up with TRBD1. J gave up 4 bases and V 2 bases, and 1 base lay outside the gene matches. Germline loops: CDR1 SGDLS, CDR2 YYNGEE. CDR3 length: 14 residues. The CDR3 bases are TGTGCCAGCAGCGTCGGACAGGGGGCAGAGACCCAGTACTTC. This translates into CASSVGQGAETQYF.

The chain is built from TRBV18 and TRBJ2-5, with D uncertain. This CDR3 is 14 amino acids long. CDR1 is KGHSH and CDR2 is LQKENI in the germline V gene. Trimming shortened V by 0 bases and J by 1 base, and 6 bases separated the two germline ends. CDR3 region: CASSPPNSQETQYF. CDR3 DNA: TGTGCCAGCTCACCACCGAACAGCCAAGAGACCCAGTACTTC.

This chain joins TRBV30 and TRBJ2-6; no clear D gene. Germline CDR1 is GTSNPN and CDR2 is SVGIG (reference sequence). V was pared by 1 base and J by 0 bases, with 7 bases between. The CDR3 runs to 15 residues. The CDR3 DNA follows: TGTGCCTGGAGTGCCGACATCTCTGGGGCCAACGTCCTGACTTTC. Translation: CAWSADISGANVLTF.

The chain carries TRBV7-2 and TRBJ2-2, with TRBD1 as a possible D gene (6 bases). This CDR3 contains 14 residues. The germline V gene encodes CDR1 SGHTA and CDR2 FQGNSA. V lost 2 bases and J lost 4, with 8 bases in between. The CDR3 loop is CASSLSGVTGELFF. CDR3 coding DNA: TGTGCCAGCAGCTTATCAGGGGTCACCGGGGAGCTGTTTTTT.

J is TRBJ2-7 and V is TRBV4-2; 8 bases line up with TRBD2. The J segment lost 3 bases and the V segment lost 3 bases, leaving 4 bases of the junction unmatched. CDR3 length equals 14 residues. Germline assignment: CDR1 LGHNA and CDR2 YNFKEQ. DNA of the CDR3: TGTGCCAGCAGCCATGATAGCGGGAACTACGAGCAGTACTTC. Amino acid sequence: CASSHDSGNYEQYF.

This chain uses TRBV5-4 with TRBJ2-7; no definite D call. The CDR3 is 13 amino acids. The germline V gene has CDR1 SGHNT and CDR2 YYREEE (reference sequence). Trimming left V 8 bases short and J 0 bases short, with 12 bases between. The CDR3 loop reads CASGEPSSYEQYF. The CDR3 nucleotides read TGTGCCAGTGGAGAGCCCAGCTCCTACGAGCAGTACTTC.

The CDR3 sequence is CASSSTFFGTSGSDTQYF. The CDR3 DNA follows: TGCGCCAGCAGCTCAACTTTCTTCGGGACTAGCGGTTCAGATACGCAGTATTTT. The J gene is TRBJ2-3, the V gene TRBV5-1, with 11 bases matching TRBD2. This CDR3 is 18 amino acids long. Germline values: CDR1 SGHRS, CDR2 YFSETQ. V was pared by 3 bases and J by 4 bases, with 13 bases of the junction left unmatched.

This clone has more than one count but fewer than ten. The chain uses TRBV30 and TRBJ1-5; D gene ambiguous. Germline V CDR1 and CDR2: GTSNPN, SVGIG (reference sequence). The germline V and J ends were trimmed by 1 base and 3 bases, with 7 bases remaining between them. The CDR3 length is 13 residues. The chain's CDR3 is CAWSGGYNQPQHF. CDR3 sequence (DNA): TGTGCCTGGAGTGGCGGTTACAATCAGCCCCAGCATTTT.

This chain links TRBV5-6 with TRBJ2-5, with 14 bases fitting TRBD2. V dropped 4 bases and J dropped 4; count of bases not matched to a gene: 9. CDR3 length equals 17 residues. Germline CDR1 is SGHDT and CDR2 is YYEEEE. The CDR3 reads CASSTRPGLAGVETQYF. The CDR3 nucleotides read TGTGCCAGCAGCACCCGCCCGGGACTAGCGGGAGTAGAGACCCAGTACTTC. The whole variable domain, filled in from reference TRBV5-6 and TRBJ2-5, reads DAGVTQSPTHLIKTRGQQVTLRCSPKSGHDTVSWYQQALGQGPQFIFQYYEEEERQRGNFPDRFSGHQFPNYSSELNVNALLLGDSALYLCASSTRPGLAGVETQYFGPGTRLLVL.

This chain uses TRBV24-1 with TRBJ1-5; TRBD1 aligns across 8 bases. Germline values: CDR1 KGHDR, CDR2 SFDVKD. J gave up 7 bases and V 4 bases, and 8 bases lay outside the gene matches. The CDR3 sequence is 15 residues long. The CDR3 DNA reads as TGTGCCACCAGTGACCGGACAGGGAAGGGGCAGCCCCAGCATTTT. It yields the protein CATSDRTGKGQPQHF.

The chain links TRBV9 to TRBJ2-3; TRBD2 agrees at 10 bases. The CDR3 contains 18 residues. Germline CDR1 and CDR2: SGDLS and YYNGEE. J gave up 0 bases and V 0 bases, and 7 bases lay outside the gene matches. DNA for the CDR3: TGTGCCAGCAGCGTAGAGCCCCTACTAGCGGGGAGCACAGATACGCAGTATTTT. Translation: CASSVEPLLAGSTDTQYF.

The chain uses TRBV27 and TRBJ1-1; D perhaps matches TRBD1 (6 bases). The CDR3 contains 15 residues. Germline V gene data show CDR1 as MNHEY and CDR2 as SMNVEV (reference sequence). V lost 7 bases and J lost 0, with 15 bases in between. The CDR3 nucleotides are TGTGCCAGCAACTCGGGGGGCCCGATGAACACTGAAGCTTTCTTT. Protein sequence: CASNSGGPMNTEAFF.

V gene TRBV20-1 combines with J gene TRBJ2-7; TRBD1 might be the D (6 bases). CDR3 length equals 11 residues. CDR1 is DFQATT, CDR2 SNEGSKA, per germline (reference sequence). V was shortened by 6 bases and J by 3 bases, with 9 bases between the two germline ends. This CDR3 is CSASQGYEQYF. In DNA, the CDR3 is TGCAGTGCGTCACAGGGCTACGAGCAGTACTTC.

This clone has just a few counts. V is TRBV24-1 and J is TRBJ1-4; D is possibly TRBD1 (6 bases). The CDR3 sequence is 14 residues long. With 3 bases removed from V and 6 bases from J, the gap between germline ends came to 10 bases. The germline V gene encodes CDR1 KGHDR and CDR2 SFDVKD. The CDR3 DNA reads TGTGCCACCAGTGATGCCAGGGGAGATGAAAAACTGTTTTTT. It specifies CATSDARGDEKLFF.

V usage is TRBV6-5 and J usage is TRBJ2-7; perhaps TRBD1 as D (5 bases). The CDR3 contains 11 residues. Trimming cost V 10 bases and J 2 bases, with 9 bases left between them. Germline loops: CDR1 MNHEY, CDR2 SVGAGI. In nucleotides, the CDR3 is TGTGCCACTCGACAGCCCTACGAGCAGTACTTC. Amino acids: CATRQPYEQYF.

The chain carries TRBV9 and TRBJ2-3; D might be TRBD1 (6 bases). The CDR3 runs 14 residues. Germline loops: CDR1 SGDLS, CDR2 YYNGEE. V was clipped by 2 bases and J by 2 bases, with 9 bases between them. The CDR3 region has the DNA TGTGCCAGCAGCGTCAGGGGAGACACAGATACGCAGTATTTT. It encodes CASSVRGDTDTQYF.